The sequence of this T cell receptor beta chain was determined in a study of T cells after posttransplantation cyclophosphamide. Germline V gene sequence: CDR1 MGHRA, CDR2 YSYEKL. The CDR3 loop spans 15 amino acids. V gave up 0 bases and J gave up 2 bases, with 8 bases separating them. The table lists this clone with many counts. Its antigen is unknown. Broader study findings: Donor-recipient repertoire similarity was low at 1-2 months, rising over year one. Blood and skin or GI T cell repertoires showed limited TRB overlap.

TCRdb keeps only in-frame clones here, not all; method: immunoSEQ multiplex PCR. Altogether tens of thousands of clones were found in the sample, and no singletons occur. This TCR was recovered from a woman aged 45-60 years in good health and a related stem cell transplant donor. V and J are TRBV4-1 and TRBJ2-1, with no clear D. Material: PBMCs. The CDR3 spells CASSQDELTYNEQFF. The CDR3 DNA reads TGCGCCAGCAGCCAAGATGAACTTACCTACAATGAGCAGTTCTTC.